A selection of T cell receptor beta chains follows, all from one sample in a study of T cell repertoires in cytomegalovirus infection. These TCRs are of unknown antigen specificity. Via MiXCR, TCRdb re-called the reads, giving one row per CDR3 protein. The sample yields fewer than 850,000 distinct CDR3 sequences, 25% to 35% seen once. This specimen consisted of cultured CD8+ T cells from PBMCs, obtained from culture after CMV antigen stimulation. These TCRs come from a human donor in good health (CMV status not recorded). Some clones in this sample may be carry-over from other donors' samples. The CDR3 runs from the conserved cysteine through the conserved F or W. Fields, in order: D gene, J gene, V gene, clone size, CDR3 DNA, CDR3 protein. D genes are given only for firm matches. The listing skips clone size in some rows; elsewhere it reads once, few, many or a size class.

NA	TRBJ2-1	TRBV7-4	NA	TGTGCCAGCAGCACCCCGACGGTTTTTGAGCAGTTCTTC	CASSTPTVFEQFF
NA	TRBJ1-2	TRBV7-9	many	TGTGCCAGCAGCGGTCCAGGGTCTATTGGCTACACCTTC	CASSGPGSIGYTF
NA	TRBJ2-7	TRBV7-8	few	TGTGCCAGCAGCTCGGCAATGACGGGCTACGAGCAGTACTTC	CASSSAMTGYEQYF
NA	TRBJ2-3	TRBV7-6	few	TGTGCCAGCAGCGAGAAACGGCTTGGTCTAGCCCTCCCCGATACGCAGTATTTT	CASSEKRLGLALPDTQYF
NA	TRBJ1-2	TRBV27	NA	TGTGCCAGCAGAGAGGGGGGGTATGGCTACACCTTC	CASREGGYGYTF
NA	TRBJ2-2	TRBV7-3	NA	TGTGCCAGCAGCTCCCGAATCAACACCGGGGAGCTGTTTTTT	CASSSRINTGELFF
NA	TRBJ2-5	TRBV7-6	NA	TGTGCCAGCAGCCGCACAGGGGGGGGGAAAGAGACCCAGTACTTC	CASSRTGGGKETQYF
TRBD1	TRBJ1-2	TRBV29-1	NA	TGCAGCGTCCACGGGACAGGGGGCAGGGGGAACTATGGCTACACCTTC	CSVHGTGGRGNYGYTF
NA	TRBJ2-3	TRBV6-6	NA	TGTGCCAGCTTGACAGGAAAAGATACGCAGTATTTT	CASLTGKDTQYF
NA	TRBJ2-1	TRBV4-2	few	TGTGCCAGCAGTCCTGGGACCTATGAGCAGTTCTTC	CASSPGTYEQFF
TRBD1	TRBJ1-1	TRBV6-6	NA	TGTGCCAGCAGTGCACAGGGGAGGGAGAACCCTGAAGCTTTCTTT	CASSAQGRENPEAFF
NA	TRBJ2-4	TRBV2	few	TGTGCCAGCCGGCCGCTTGAGGGGGAAGTCAAAAACATTCAGTACTTC	CASRPLEGEVKNIQYF
NA	TRBJ2-3	TRBV12-3/TRBV12-4	few	TGTGCCAGCAGTGGGGTTGGAATCACAGATACGCAGTATTTT	CASSGVGITDTQYF
NA	TRBJ2-1	TRBV27	NA	TGTGCCAGCGGCGATCCGAGCTCCTACAATGAGCAGTTCTTC	CASGDPSSYNEQFF
NA	TRBJ2-1	TRBV7-6	many	TGTGCCAGCAGCCCGACACCACTCTCCTACAATGAGCAGTTCTTC	CASSPTPLSYNEQFF
NA	TRBJ1-1	TRBV7-9	many	TGTGCCAGCAGCTTAATCGATAGACACTCTGAAGCTTTCTTT	CASSLIDRHSEAFF
NA	TRBJ2-5	TRBV4-1	NA	TGCGCCAGCAGCCAAGACCCGCCAGTAACCCAAGAGACCCAGTACTTC	CASSQDPPVTQETQYF
TRBD1	TRBJ2-1	TRBV4-1	NA	TGCGCCAGCAGCCAACACGGACAGGGGTTCAATGAGCAGTTCTTC	CASSQHGQGFNEQFF
NA	TRBJ2-5	TRBV25-1	few	TGTGCCAGCAGTGAATATACGTGGGGGGGCTCGGAGACCCAGTACTTC	CASSEYTWGGSETQYF
NA	TRBJ1-1	TRBV13	few	TGTGCCAGCAGCGCGTCCCCGGGGGCCACCACTGAAGCTTTCTTT	CASSASPGATTEAFF
NA	TRBJ1-1	TRBV11-2	NA	TGTGCCAGCAGCGCAACCGATCCGACCAGGGCCGAGGAGGACACTGAAGCTTTCTTT	CASSATDPTRAEEDTEAFF
TRBD1	TRBJ2-2	TRBV11-3	NA	TGTGCCAGCAGCTCCAGGGGGCCGGCCGGGGAGCTGTTTTTT	CASSSRGPAGELFF
NA	TRBJ1-1	TRBV7-6	many	TGTGCCAGCAGCTTAGCCAGGAAGGGGGGCACTGAAGCTTTCTTT	CASSLARKGGTEAFF
NA	TRBJ1-4	TRBV6-1	NA	TGTGCCAGCATTGATCGGGGAGTTGTTGAAAAACTGTTTTTT	CASIDRGVVEKLFF
NA	TRBJ2-5	TRBV13	NA	TGTGCCAGCAGCGAACAGGTCCGAGAGACCCAGTACTTC	CASSEQVRETQYF
NA	TRBJ1-1	TRBV7-9	few	TGTGCCAGCAGCTTGGAGGAGGAAGCTTTCTTT	CASSLEEEAFF
NA	TRBJ1-5	TRBV10-3	NA	TGTGCCATCAAACAGGAGGAACAATCGGGTCAGCCCCAGCATTTT	CAIKQEEQSGQPQHF
NA	TRBJ2-3	TRBV19	NA	TGTGCCAGCCGGGACACGACTAGCACAGATACGCAGTATTTT	CASRDTTSTDTQYF
NA	TRBJ1-3	TRBV25-1	few	TGTGCCAGCAGTGAAATTCTGGTAGCCGAGAGCTCTGGAAACACCATATATTTT	CASSEILVAESSGNTIYF
TRBD2	TRBJ2-3	TRBV10-3	few	TGTGCCATCAAAGGGGCTAGCGGGGGACCGGACACAGATACGCAGTATTTT	CAIKGASGGPDTDTQYF
TRBD1	TRBJ2-7	TRBV4-1	NA	TGCGCCAGCAGCCAAGCCAGGACAGGGGTGGCGTCAGACACCTACGAGCAGTACTTC	CASSQARTGVASDTYEQYF
TRBD2	TRBJ2-1	TRBV7-6	many	TGTGCCAGCAGCCCAAGCGGGGGGTACAATGAGCAGTTCTTC	CASSPSGGYNEQFF
NA	TRBJ2-2	TRBV27	few	TGTGCCAGCAGTTTATTGGGGGGCAGTCCCCAGCCCGGGGAGCTGTTTTTT	CASSLLGGSPQPGELFF
NA	TRBJ1-1	TRBV6-5	NA	TGTGCCAGCAGCCCAGAGTTCTTTGACACTGAAGCTTTCTTT	CASSPEFFDTEAFF
NA	TRBJ1-1	TRBV7-3	NA	TGTGCCAGCAGCAACAGTCCGGGCCACTACATGAACACTGAAGCTTTCTTT	CASSNSPGHYMNTEAFF
NA	TRBJ2-2	TRBV24-1	many	TGTGCCACCAGGGACTTTGGCGGCGGGGAGCTGTTTTTT	CATRDFGGGELFF
NA	TRBJ1-4	TRBV7-8	NA	TGTGCCAGCAGCTTAGCGTGGGAGCTAACTGCAACTAATGAAAAACTGTTTTTT	CASSLAWELTATNEKLFF
TRBD1	TRBJ1-2	TRBV7-6	many	TGTGCCAGCAGCCCCGGACAGGGGGCCCACTATGGCTACACCTTC	CASSPGQGAHYGYTF